Reported below is one TCR beta chain. Some clones are missing from TCRdb's copy, which holds only in-frame ones; the method was immunoSEQ multiplex PCR. Of 600,000 to 800,000 clones in the sample, over 55% are singletons; the top ten hold more than 1.5%. This sample is part of a study of shared clonotypes between healthy human individuals. The sequence was collected from a woman younger than 45 in good health. The sequenced sample was memory CD4+ T cells sorted from blood. Described subset: CD45RA-negative fraction.

This chain's CDR3 is CASSLDQGRRYEQYF. The CDR3 region has the DNA TGTGCCAGCAGCTTAGATCAAGGTCGGCGCTACGAGCAGTACTTC. The rearrangement uses TRBV11-3 and TRBJ2-7; D remains ambiguous. The CDR3 is 15 amino acids. V lost 0 bases, J lost 3 bases, and 12 bases lay in between. Germline V gene data show CDR1 as SGHNT and CDR2 as YENEEA.